This T cell receptor beta chain was retrieved from a study of beta chain features in type 1 diabetes (dated by TCRdb to 2016 to 2019). About the investigation overall: Mean age, gender distribution, total cell number and subset yield did not differ between patients and healthy donors. Across all samples, some 99 million sorted cells were examined, and cell number per subset correlated strongly with RNA yield. In the study, TCRB repertoires of sorted circulating CD4+ T cell subsets from recently diagnosed type 1 diabetes patients were compared with those of matched healthy donors. Regulatory and stem cell-like memory subsets were obtained from only 8 patients and roughly eight healthy donors, while naive and central memory subsets were obtained from all 30 or so donors. Study-wide findings and limitations: Fewer insertions and more nucleotide deletions at VDJ recombination sites were observed in patients with type 1 diabetes, implying thymic rearrangement abnormalities. Because cDNA rather than genomic DNA was sequenced, highly expressing activated cells could have been over-represented, although no difference in activation and CD3 levels was found between groups. Type 1 diabetes patients showed a moderate but significant shortening of TCRB CDR3 length in all four CD4+ subsets. Only small numbers of individuals were included in the HLA sub-analyses, which left unresolved whether HLA type had any influence on TCRB rearrangement. PCR may preferentially amplify shorter templates, but because patient and control samples were amplified and corrected together, any resulting skew would affect both groups equally. Naive, central memory and regulatory TCRB repertoires appeared to be more similar among patients than among healthy donors.

All of the isolated RNA was reverse transcribed with the High Capacity cDNA Reverse Transcription Kit, so expressed TCRB transcripts were sequenced. Naive, central memory and regulatory T cell samples underwent deep immunoSEQ sequencing, averaging around 4 million total reads per sample. Sorted cells were lysed in RLT buffer and RNA was extracted with DNase-treated RNeasy Micro or Mini kits, depending on cell number. Each cell subset was processed on its own to prevent cross-contamination, while patient and healthy donor samples were processed together. The immunoSEQ multiplex PCR was used to amplify TCRB sequences from cDNA, yielding 87-bp fragments that span the CDR3 region. Sequencing of the amplicons was done on the Illumina HiSeq platform. As for the authors' bioinformatics: Synthetic template baselines were used to correct PCR bias computationally, reads within Hamming distance 2 were collapsed together, and singletons that could not be merged were discarded. Reads were aligned against IMGT to assign V, D and J genes, CDR3 length and insertions or deletions at six rearrangement sites. Within each subset, clonotype counts were normalized to sorted cell number, and only after that were true diversity and Gini coefficients computed with the tcR R package. The overlap coefficient, calculated on TCRB nucleotide sequences, was used to quantify repertoire sharing. Out-of-frame TCRB sequences from naive cells were analyzed to stand in for the pre-selection repertoire. The immuneACCESS repertoire file appears here via TCRdb, limited to in-frame rearrangements. These files lack a portion of the clones; in checked studies, under half of the deficit traces to unresolved V genes, and the cause of the others is not known. D and trimming were read from the DNA, whereas the V and J calls and clone size are those reported in that table. Here the sample has over 600,000 clones; around 12% occur a single time. 0.095% to 0.15% of the sample comes from the top ten.

This clone was picked up a small number of times. Its specific antigen is unknown. No much larger clonotype is one base removed from it; base qualities were not supplied. Other DNA sequences in this sample translate to the same CDR3. From the cysteine up to the phenylalanine, the CDR3 has a length of 11 residues. CDR3 DNA only is kept here, 33 bases in frame from base 1. CDR1 is given as SNHLY and CDR2 as FYNNEI, both from the germline V gene. Relative to germline, V is 4 bases shorter and J is 3 bases shorter, with 3 bases between their ends. Each donor gave one peripheral blood draw, roughly 120 mL on average, collected into heparinised tubes. A BD FACSAria II was used to sort naive, central memory, regulatory and stem cell-like memory CD4+ T cells with a panel that included CD45RO, CCR7, CD25, CD127, CD95 and CD27. Every sorted population had a purity above 95%. PBMCs were isolated right away by Lymphoprep density gradient centrifugation and were stained directly, without culture. Samples were stained and sorted in pairs, with one healthy donor and one patient per experiment, so that batch effects were minimized.

This sequence was found in a man in his thirties or forties with type 1 diabetes. The chain links TRBV2 with TRBJ2-5; the D gene identity is not certain. The sequencing sample was made of naive CD4+ T cells from blood. The cell subset or site label for this specimen denotes: true naive CD4+ T cells. The DNA sequence is TGTGCCAGCAGTGGAGAAGAGACCCAGTACTTC. Protein translation: CASSGEETQYF.